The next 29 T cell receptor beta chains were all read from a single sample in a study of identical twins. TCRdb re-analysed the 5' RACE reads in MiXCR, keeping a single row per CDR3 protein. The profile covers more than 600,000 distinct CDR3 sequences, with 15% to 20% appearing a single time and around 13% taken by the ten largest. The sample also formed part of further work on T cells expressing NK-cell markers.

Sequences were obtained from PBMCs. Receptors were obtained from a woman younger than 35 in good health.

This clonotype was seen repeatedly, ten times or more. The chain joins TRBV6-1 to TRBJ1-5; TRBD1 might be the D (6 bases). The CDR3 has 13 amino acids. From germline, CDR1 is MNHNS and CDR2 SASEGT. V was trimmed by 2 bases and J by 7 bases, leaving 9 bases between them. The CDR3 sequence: CASSERGEQPQHF. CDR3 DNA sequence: TGTGCCAGCAGTGAAAGGGGGGAACAGCCCCAGCATTTT.

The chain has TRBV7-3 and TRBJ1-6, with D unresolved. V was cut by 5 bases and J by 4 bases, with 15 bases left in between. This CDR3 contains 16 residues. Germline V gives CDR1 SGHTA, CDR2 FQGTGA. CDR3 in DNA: TGTGCCAGCAGCCACGCGGGCGGAGATTATAATTCACCCCTCCACTTT. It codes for CASSHAGGDYNSPLHF.

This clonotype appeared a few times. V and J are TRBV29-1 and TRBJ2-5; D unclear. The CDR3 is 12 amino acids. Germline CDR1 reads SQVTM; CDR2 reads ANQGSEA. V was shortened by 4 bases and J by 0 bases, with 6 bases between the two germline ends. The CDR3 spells CSVAVYQETQYF. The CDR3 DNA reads TGCAGCGTTGCAGTATACCAAGAGACCCAGTACTTC.

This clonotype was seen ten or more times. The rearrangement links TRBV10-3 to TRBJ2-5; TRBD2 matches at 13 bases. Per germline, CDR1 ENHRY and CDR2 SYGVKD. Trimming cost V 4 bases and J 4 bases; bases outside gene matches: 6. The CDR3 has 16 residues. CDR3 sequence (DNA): TGTGCCATCAGTGGGACTAGCGGGGGAAGTGGAGAGACCCAGTACTTC. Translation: CAISGTSGGSGETQYF.

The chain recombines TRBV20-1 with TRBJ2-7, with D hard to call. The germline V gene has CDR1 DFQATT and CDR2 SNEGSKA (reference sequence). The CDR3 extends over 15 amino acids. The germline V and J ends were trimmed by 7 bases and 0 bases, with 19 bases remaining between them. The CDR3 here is CSGTLQPSSSYEQYF. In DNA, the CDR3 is TGCAGTGGGACCCTCCAGCCGTCAAGCTCCTACGAGCAGTACTTC.

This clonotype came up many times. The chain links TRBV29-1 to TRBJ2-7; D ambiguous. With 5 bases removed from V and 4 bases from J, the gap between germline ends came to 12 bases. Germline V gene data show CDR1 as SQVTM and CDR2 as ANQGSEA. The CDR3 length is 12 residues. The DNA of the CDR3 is TGCAGCGTTTACACGGAGATTTACGAGCAGTACTTC. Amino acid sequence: CSVYTEIYEQYF.

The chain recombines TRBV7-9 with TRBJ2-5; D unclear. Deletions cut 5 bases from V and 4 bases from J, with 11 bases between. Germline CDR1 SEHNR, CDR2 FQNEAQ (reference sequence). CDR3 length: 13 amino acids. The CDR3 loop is CASSPAPLETQYF. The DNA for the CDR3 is TGTGCCAGCAGCCCAGCCCCCCTAGAGACCCAGTACTTC.

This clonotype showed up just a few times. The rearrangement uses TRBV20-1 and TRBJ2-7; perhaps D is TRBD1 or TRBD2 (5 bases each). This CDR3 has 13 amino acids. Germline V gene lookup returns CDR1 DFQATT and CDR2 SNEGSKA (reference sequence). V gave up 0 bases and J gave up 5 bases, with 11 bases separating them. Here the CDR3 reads CSAREGPEDEQYF. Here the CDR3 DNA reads TGCAGTGCTAGAGAGGGACCAGAGGACGAGCAGTACTTC.

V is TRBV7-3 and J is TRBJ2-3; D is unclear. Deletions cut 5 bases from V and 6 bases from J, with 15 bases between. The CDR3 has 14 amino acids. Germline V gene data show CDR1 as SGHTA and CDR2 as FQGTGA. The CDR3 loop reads CASSMTLREDTQYF. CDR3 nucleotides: TGTGCCAGCAGCATGACACTGAGAGAGGATACGCAGTATTTT.

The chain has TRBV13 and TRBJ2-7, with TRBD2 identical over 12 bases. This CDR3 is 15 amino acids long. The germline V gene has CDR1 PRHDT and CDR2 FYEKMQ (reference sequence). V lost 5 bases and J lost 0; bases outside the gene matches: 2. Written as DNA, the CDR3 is TGTGCCAGCAGCACGACTAGCGGGAGCTCCTACGAGCAGTACTTC. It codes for CASSTTSGSSYEQYF.

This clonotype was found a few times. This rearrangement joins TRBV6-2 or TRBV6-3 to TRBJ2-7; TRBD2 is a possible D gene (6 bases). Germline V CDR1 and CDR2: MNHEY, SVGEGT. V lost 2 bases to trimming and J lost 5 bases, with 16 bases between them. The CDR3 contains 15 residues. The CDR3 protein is CASSYGGIGPHEQYF. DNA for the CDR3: TGTGCCAGCAGTTACGGCGGGATCGGACCCCACGAGCAGTACTTC.

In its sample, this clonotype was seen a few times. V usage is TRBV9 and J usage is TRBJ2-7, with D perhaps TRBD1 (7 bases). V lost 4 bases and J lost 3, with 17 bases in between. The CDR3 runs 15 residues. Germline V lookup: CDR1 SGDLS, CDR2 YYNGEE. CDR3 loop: CASSPEAGQIYEQYF. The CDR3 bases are TGTGCCAGCAGCCCAGAGGCGGGACAGATCTACGAGCAGTACTTC.

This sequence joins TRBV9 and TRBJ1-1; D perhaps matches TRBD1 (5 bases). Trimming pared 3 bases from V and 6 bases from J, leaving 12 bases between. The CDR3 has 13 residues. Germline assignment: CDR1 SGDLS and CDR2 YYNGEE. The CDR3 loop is CASSGEGVAEAFF. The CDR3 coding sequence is TGTGCCAGCAGCGGGGAAGGGGTCGCTGAAGCTTTCTTT.

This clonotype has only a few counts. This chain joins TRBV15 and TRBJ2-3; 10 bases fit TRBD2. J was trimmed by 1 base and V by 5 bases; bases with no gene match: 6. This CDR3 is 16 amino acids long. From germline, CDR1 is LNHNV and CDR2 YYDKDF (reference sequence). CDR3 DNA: TGTGCCACCAGCTTGGGGGGACTAGCGCGCACAGATACGCAGTATTTT. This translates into CATSLGGLARTDTQYF.

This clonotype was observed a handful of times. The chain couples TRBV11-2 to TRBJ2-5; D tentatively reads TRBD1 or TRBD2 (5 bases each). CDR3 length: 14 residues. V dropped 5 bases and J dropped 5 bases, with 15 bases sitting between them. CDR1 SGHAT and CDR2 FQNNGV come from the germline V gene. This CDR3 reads CASSRAGATETQYF. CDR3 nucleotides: TGTGCCAGCAGCAGGGCCGGGGCCACGGAGACCCAGTACTTC.

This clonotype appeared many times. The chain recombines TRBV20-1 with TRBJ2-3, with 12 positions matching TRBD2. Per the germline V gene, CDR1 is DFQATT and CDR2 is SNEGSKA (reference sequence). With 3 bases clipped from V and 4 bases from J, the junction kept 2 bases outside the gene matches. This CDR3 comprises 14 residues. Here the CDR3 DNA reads TGCAGTGCTAGTAGACTAGCGGGAGCAGATACGCAGTATTTT. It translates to CSASRLAGADTQYF.

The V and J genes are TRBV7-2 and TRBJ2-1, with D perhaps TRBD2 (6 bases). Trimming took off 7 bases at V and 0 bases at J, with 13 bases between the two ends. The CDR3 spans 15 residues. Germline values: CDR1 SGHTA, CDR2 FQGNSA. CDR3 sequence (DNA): TGTGCCAGCAACCGGGACTGGGGCTCCTACAATGAGCAGTTCTTC. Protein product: CASNRDWGSYNEQFF.

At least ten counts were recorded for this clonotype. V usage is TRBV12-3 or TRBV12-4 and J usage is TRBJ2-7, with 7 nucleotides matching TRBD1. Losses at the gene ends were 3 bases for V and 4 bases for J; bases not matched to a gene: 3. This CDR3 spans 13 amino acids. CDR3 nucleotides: TGTGCCAGCAGTTTGGGGACAGAGTACGAGCAGTACTTC. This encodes CASSLGTEYEQYF.

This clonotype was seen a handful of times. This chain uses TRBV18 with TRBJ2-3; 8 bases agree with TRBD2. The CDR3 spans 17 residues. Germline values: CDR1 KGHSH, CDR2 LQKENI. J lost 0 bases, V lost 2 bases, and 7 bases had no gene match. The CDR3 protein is CASSPTGLVFSTDTQYF. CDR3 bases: TGTGCCAGCTCACCAACGGGACTAGTGTTTAGCACAGATACGCAGTATTTT.

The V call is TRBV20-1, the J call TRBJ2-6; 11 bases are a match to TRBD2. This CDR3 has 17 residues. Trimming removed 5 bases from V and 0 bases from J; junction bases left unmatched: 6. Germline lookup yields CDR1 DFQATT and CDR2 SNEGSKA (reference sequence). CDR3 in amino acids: CSAALAGGHSGANVLTF. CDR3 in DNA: TGCAGTGCTGCTCTAGCGGGAGGACACTCTGGGGCCAACGTCCTGACTTTC.

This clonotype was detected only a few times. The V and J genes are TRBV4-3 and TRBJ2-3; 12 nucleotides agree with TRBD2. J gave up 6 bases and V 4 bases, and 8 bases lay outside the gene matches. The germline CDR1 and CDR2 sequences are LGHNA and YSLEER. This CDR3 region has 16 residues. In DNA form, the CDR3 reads TGCGCCAGCAGCCGACGGACTAGCGGGGCCAGGGATACGCAGTATTTT. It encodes CASSRRTSGARDTQYF.

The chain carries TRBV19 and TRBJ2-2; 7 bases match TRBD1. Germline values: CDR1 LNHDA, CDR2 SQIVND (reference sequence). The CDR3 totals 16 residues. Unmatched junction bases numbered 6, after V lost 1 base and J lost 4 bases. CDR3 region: CASSIGQGPSTGELFF. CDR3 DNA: TGTGCCAGTAGTATAGGACAGGGTCCGAGCACCGGGGAGCTGTTTTTT.

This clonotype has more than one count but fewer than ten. CDR3 sequence (DNA): TGCAGCGTTGGGGAGGGGAGCACAGATACGCAGTATTTT. Encoded protein: CSVGEGSTDTQYF. This chain links TRBV29-1 with TRBJ2-3, with 7 bases fitting TRBD2. CDR1 SQVTM and CDR2 ANQGSEA come from the germline V gene. The CDR3 loop spans 13 amino acids. V lost 4 bases and J lost 0; bases outside the gene matches: 1.

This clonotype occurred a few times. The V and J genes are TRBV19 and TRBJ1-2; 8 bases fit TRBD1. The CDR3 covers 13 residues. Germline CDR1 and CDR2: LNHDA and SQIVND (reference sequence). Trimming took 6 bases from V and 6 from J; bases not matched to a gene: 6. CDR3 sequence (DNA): TGTGCCAGTAGACCTCAGGGGGCTGATGGCTACACCTTC. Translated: CASRPQGADGYTF.

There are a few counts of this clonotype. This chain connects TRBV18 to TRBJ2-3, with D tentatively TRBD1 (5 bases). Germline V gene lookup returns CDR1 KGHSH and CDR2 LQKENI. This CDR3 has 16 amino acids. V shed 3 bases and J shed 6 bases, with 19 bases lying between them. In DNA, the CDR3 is TGTGCCAGCTCACCGACAGTAACTACCAGACCCGATACGCAGTATTTT. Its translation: CASSPTVTTRPDTQYF. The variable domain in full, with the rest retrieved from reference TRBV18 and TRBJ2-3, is NAGVMQNPRHLVRRRGQEARLRCSPMKGHSHVYWYRQLPEEGLKFMVYLQKENIIDESGMPKERFSAEFPKEGPSILRIQQVVRGDSAAYFCASSPTVTTRPDTQYFGPGTRLTVL.

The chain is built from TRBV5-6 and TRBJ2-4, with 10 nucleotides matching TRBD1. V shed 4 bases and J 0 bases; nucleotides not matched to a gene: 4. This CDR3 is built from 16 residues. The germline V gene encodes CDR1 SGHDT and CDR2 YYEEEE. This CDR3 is CASSGTGAIAKNIQYF. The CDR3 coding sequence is TGTGCCAGCAGCGGGACAGGGGCGATAGCCAAAAACATTCAGTACTTC. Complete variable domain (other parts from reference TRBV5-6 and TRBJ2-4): DAGVTQSPTHLIKTRGQQVTLRCSPKSGHDTVSWYQQALGQGPQFIFQYYEEEERQRGNFPDRFSGHQFPNYSSELNVNALLLGDSALYLCASSGTGAIAKNIQYFGAGTRLSVL.

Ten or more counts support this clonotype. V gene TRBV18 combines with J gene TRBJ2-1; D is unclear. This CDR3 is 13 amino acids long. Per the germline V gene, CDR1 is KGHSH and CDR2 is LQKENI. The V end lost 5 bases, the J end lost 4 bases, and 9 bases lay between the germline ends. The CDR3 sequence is CASSDDGYNEQFF. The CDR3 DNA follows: TGTGCCAGCTCAGACGATGGGTACAATGAGCAGTTCTTC. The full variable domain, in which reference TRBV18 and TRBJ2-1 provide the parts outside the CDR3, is NAGVMQNPRHLVRRRGQEARLRCSPMKGHSHVYWYRQLPEEGLKFMVYLQKENIIDESGMPKERFSAEFPKEGPSILRIQQVVRGDSAAYFCASSDDGYNEQFFGPGTRLTVL.

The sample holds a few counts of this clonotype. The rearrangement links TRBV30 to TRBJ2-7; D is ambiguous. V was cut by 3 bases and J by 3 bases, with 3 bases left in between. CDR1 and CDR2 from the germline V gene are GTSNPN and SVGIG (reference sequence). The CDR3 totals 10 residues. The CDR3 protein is CAWSHYEQYF. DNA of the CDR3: TGTGCCTGGAGCCACTACGAGCAGTACTTC.

The CDR3 bases are TGTGCCAGCAGCCCCACGACTAGCGGGAGCTCCTACGAGCAGTACTTC. Protein sequence: CASSPTTSGSSYEQYF. The genes are TRBV7-2 and TRBJ2-7; 12 bases fit TRBD2. The CDR3 contains 16 residues. V lost 5 bases and J lost 0; bases outside the gene matches: 5. Germline CDR1 reads SGHTA; CDR2 reads FQGNSA. The whole variable domain, filled in from reference TRBV7-2 and TRBJ2-7, reads GAGVSQSPSNKVTEKGKDVELRCDPISGHTALYWYRQSLGQGLEFLIYFQGNSAPDKSGLPSDRFSAERTGGSVSTLTIQRTQQEDSAVYLCASSPTTSGSSYEQYFGPGTRLTVT.